Shown below are 25 T cell receptor beta chains from a single sample sequenced in a study of T cell responses to AZD1222 COVID-19 vaccine. TCRdb's copy holds only in-frame clones and misses some; the assay was immunoSEQ multiplex PCR. Seen here are around 130,000 clones, approximately 92% observed once, and the top ten hold 0.85% to 1.3%. The source was peripheral blood, collected 28 days after the second AZD1222 dose. These receptors all come from an adult who received the AZD1222 COVID-19 vaccine.

The chain is built from TRBV7-9 and TRBJ1-5; unclear D gene. The CDR3 spans 12 residues. Trimming left V 3 bases short and J 7 bases short, with 7 bases between. In germline, CDR1 is SEHNR, CDR2 FQNEAQ (reference sequence). The CDR3 DNA sequence: TGTGCCAGCAGCTTCGGTCTCCAGCCCCAGCATTTT. It encodes CASSFGLQPQHF.

The V call is TRBV30, the J call TRBJ2-5, with no clear D. V dropped 3 bases and J dropped 2 bases, with 10 bases sitting between them. The germline V gene has CDR1 GTSNPN and CDR2 SVGIG (reference sequence). The CDR3 consists of 13 residues. The CDR3, as DNA: TGTGCCTGGAGCGGTAGCATACAAGAGACCCAGTACTTC. Translating it yields CAWSGSIQETQYF.

The rearrangement uses TRBV11-2 and TRBJ2-7; TRBD2 matches 7 bases. Germline CDR1 reads SGHAT; CDR2 reads FQNNGV. V shed 1 base and J 3 bases; nucleotides not matched to a gene: 6. The CDR3 spans 15 residues. The CDR3 DNA reads as TGTGCCAGCAGCTTAGCCCCTAGCGGAGACTACGAGCAGTACTTC. As protein: CASSLAPSGDYEQYF.

The chain joins TRBV7-9 to TRBJ2-3; 13 positions agree with TRBD2. The CDR3 extends over 15 amino acids. The germline V gene has CDR1 SEHNR and CDR2 FQNEAQ (reference sequence). The V segment lost 7 bases and the J segment 4 bases; nucleotides outside the gene matches: 5. In DNA, the CDR3 is TGTGCCAGCACCAGGACTAGCGGGGGTGCAGATACGCAGTATTTT. Protein sequence: CASTRTSGGADTQYF.

The J gene is TRBJ2-3, the V gene TRBV19; 8 bases align to TRBD2. Germline values: CDR1 LNHDA, CDR2 SQIVND (reference sequence). There are 13 residues in the CDR3. Unmatched junction bases numbered 4, after V lost 6 bases and J lost 5 bases. CDR3 coding DNA: TGTGCCAGTAGGAGCGGGGGCAGAGATACGCAGTATTTT. This encodes CASRSGGRDTQYF.

The V gene is TRBV7-2, the J gene TRBJ1-2, with D uncertain. V was cut by 5 bases and J by 1 base, with 8 bases left in between. This CDR3 region has 13 residues. Germline V gives CDR1 SGHTA, CDR2 FQGNSA. This CDR3 reads CASSPGVNYGYTF. The DNA of the CDR3 is TGTGCCAGCAGCCCCGGGGTTAACTATGGCTACACCTTC.

The J gene is TRBJ2-3, the V gene TRBV7-9, with 9 positions matching TRBD2. Germline CDR1 is SEHNR and CDR2 is FQNEAQ (reference sequence). The CDR3 runs to 15 residues. J was trimmed by 7 bases and V by 5 bases; bases with no gene match: 10. The CDR3: CASSRAGGGPNTQYF. CDR3 sequence (DNA): TGTGCCAGCAGCCGCGCGGGGGGGGGCCCGAATACGCAGTATTTT. Looking up the rest from reference TRBV7-9 and TRBJ2-3 gives the full variable domain: DTGVSQNPRHKITKRGQNVTFRCDPISEHNRLYWYRQTLGQGPEFLTYFQNEAQLEKSRLLSDRFSAERPKGSFSTLEIQRTEQGDSAMYLCASSRAGGGPNTQYFGPGTRLTVL.

The chain uses TRBV2 and TRBJ1-6; D is uncertain. This CDR3 spans 11 amino acids. The germline CDR1 and CDR2 sequences are SNHLY and FYNNEI. Trimming removed 3 bases from V and 11 bases from J, with 5 bases in between. The CDR3 coding sequence is TGTGCCAGCAGTGATTTCGCACCCCTCCACTTT. This gives the protein CASSDFAPLHF.

The J gene is TRBJ1-6, the V gene TRBV7-9; a weak D match, TRBD1 (6 bases). V lost 2 bases and J 7 bases, leaving 12 bases between the germline ends. The CDR3 sequence is 15 residues long. Germline V CDR1 and CDR2: SEHNR, FQNEAQ (reference sequence). CDR3 nucleotide sequence: TGTGCCAGCAGCTTAACTGGACAGTTAAATTCACCCCTCCACTTT. Amino acids: CASSLTGQLNSPLHF.

V usage is TRBV7-9 and J usage is TRBJ2-3; TRBD2 matches at 7 bases. This CDR3 contains 16 residues. Germline V gene data show CDR1 as SEHNR and CDR2 as FQNEAQ (reference sequence). V shed 5 bases, J shed 0 bases, and the junction held 8 bases outside the gene matches. The CDR3 DNA follows: TGTGCCAGCAGCGCCCAAGCGGGGATAAGCACAGATACGCAGTATTTT. Its protein product is CASSAQAGISTDTQYF.

The chain couples TRBV6-2 or TRBV6-3 to TRBJ2-6, with 9 bases that match TRBD2. V lost 0 bases, J lost 0 bases, and 0 bases stayed unmatched. Germline loops: CDR1 MNHEY, CDR2 SVGEGT. This CDR3 is 17 amino acids long. In nucleotides, the CDR3 is TGTGCCAGCAGTTACTCGACTAGCGGCTCTGGGGCCAACGTCCTGACTTTC. Its protein is CASSYSTSGSGANVLTF.

This chain uses TRBV6-5 with TRBJ1-1; no clear D. V was trimmed by 5 bases and J by 4 bases, leaving 11 bases between them. Per germline, CDR1 MNHEY and CDR2 SVGAGI. This CDR3 has 13 residues. CDR3 sequence: CASSLPIGTEAFF. CDR3 nucleotide sequence: TGTGCCAGCAGTCTCCCGATTGGCACTGAAGCTTTCTTT.

V is TRBV24-1 and J is TRBJ2-1, with D unresolved. Trimming removed 1 base from V and 9 bases from J, with 6 bases in between. Per the germline V gene, CDR1 is KGHDR and CDR2 is SFDVKD. The CDR3 runs to 12 residues. This CDR3 reads CATSDFNGEQFF. In DNA form, the CDR3 reads TGTGCCACCAGTGATTTCAACGGTGAGCAGTTCTTC.

In this sample, this clone turned up a few times. The chain is built from TRBV6-1 and TRBJ1-1; TRBD1 might be the D (5 bases). V shed 0 bases and J shed 1 base, with 6 bases lying between them. This CDR3 has 14 amino acids. The germline V gene has CDR1 MNHNS and CDR2 SASEGT. This chain's CDR3 is CASSEATENTEAFF. As DNA, the CDR3 is TGTGCCAGCAGTGAAGCGACAGAGAACACTGAAGCTTTCTTT.

The chain has TRBV29-1 and TRBJ2-7; 7 bases align to TRBD1. The CDR3 extends over 11 amino acids. Per germline, CDR1 SQVTM and CDR2 ANQGSEA. V lost 6 bases to trimming and J lost 4 bases; unmatched junction nucleotides: 3. This CDR3 reads CSVSQGYEQYF. The CDR3 DNA reads as TGCAGCGTGTCACAGGGGTACGAGCAGTACTTC.

J is TRBJ1-5 and V is TRBV7-2; possibly TRBD1 for D (6 bases). V was shortened by 5 bases and J by 5 bases, with 13 bases between the two germline ends. The germline CDR1 and CDR2 sequences are SGHTA and FQGNSA. The CDR3 runs to 14 residues. The CDR3 DNA reads TGTGCCAGCAGCGGAGGGACACGGGATCAGCCCCAGCATTTT. Encoded protein: CASSGGTRDQPQHF.

The chain is built from TRBV14 and TRBJ2-5; TRBD1 might be the D (5 bases). V was shortened by 5 bases and J by 1 base, with 14 bases between the two germline ends. Germline values: CDR1 SGHDN, CDR2 FVKESK. The CDR3 has 15 residues. CDR3 sequence (DNA): TGTGCCAGCAGCATCCGACAGCCGATCCAAGAGACCCAGTACTTC. Its translation is CASSIRQPIQETQYF.

The chain recombines TRBV3-1 (or the pseudogene TRBV3-2) with TRBJ1-3; TRBD1 matches at 8 bases. This CDR3 spans 18 amino acids. The junction had 10 bases not matched to a gene; V was cut back by 3 bases and J by 0 bases. Germline values: CDR1 LGHDT, CDR2 YNNKEL (reference sequence). CDR3 sequence: CASSQPGGQVNSGNTIYF. The CDR3 DNA reads as TGTGCCAGCAGCCAGCCTGGGGGACAGGTCAACTCTGGAAACACCATATATTTT.

This clone showed up just once. The rearrangement joins TRBV24-1 to TRBJ1-2; perhaps TRBD1 as D (6 bases). Trimming left V 3 bases short and J 8 bases short, with 15 bases between. CDR3 size: 14 residues. Germline CDR1 and CDR2: KGHDR and SFDVKD. As DNA, the CDR3 is TGTGCCACCAGTGATGCCACAGGGCCCGGGGGCTACACCTTC. It codes for CATSDATGPGGYTF.

This chain uses TRBV24-1 with TRBJ2-2, with 7 bases identical to TRBD2. The V gene's germline CDR1 is KGHDR and CDR2 SFDVKD. Trimming at V came to 5 bases and at J to 5 bases, leaving 4 bases not matched to a gene. This CDR3 has 14 residues. CDR3 DNA sequence: TGTGCCACCAGTGGTGGACTAGATACCGGGGAGCTGTTTTTT. Translation: CATSGGLDTGELFF.

This clone was detected once. The rearrangement joins TRBV7-9 to TRBJ2-5; D remains unclear. CDR3 size: 13 residues. CDR1 is SEHNR and CDR2 is FQNEAQ in the germline V gene (reference sequence). Trimming took off 1 base at V and 9 bases at J, with 12 bases between the two ends. CDR3 residues: CASSLDFPGAQYF. DNA for the CDR3: TGTGCCAGCAGCTTAGACTTCCCCGGAGCCCAGTACTTC.

V usage is TRBV25-1 and J usage is TRBJ2-7; unclear D gene. The germline V gene has CDR1 MGHDK and CDR2 SYGVNS. The CDR3 is 13 residues long. V was pared by 5 bases and J by 2 bases, with 10 bases between. In nucleotides, the CDR3 is TGTGCCAGCAGTCTATCTTCTCCCTACGAGCAGTACTTC. It codes for CASSLSSPYEQYF.

The rearrangement links TRBV5-4 to TRBJ1-1; unclear D gene. Looked up from germline, CDR1 is SGHNT and CDR2 is YYREEE (reference sequence). This CDR3 has 15 residues. V shed 0 bases and J shed 0 bases, with 9 bases lying between them. CDR3 protein: CASSLEATVNTEAFF. In nucleotides, the CDR3 is TGTGCCAGCAGCTTGGAGGCGACGGTGAACACTGAAGCTTTCTTT.

Only one count was recorded for this clone. V usage is TRBV2 and J usage is TRBJ1-2, with a possible D match to TRBD1 (5 bases). This CDR3 is 13 amino acids long. Per germline, CDR1 SNHLY and CDR2 FYNNEI. V dropped 2 bases and J dropped 2 bases, with 6 bases sitting between them. CDR3 sequence (DNA): TGTGCCAGCAGTGAAACAGGCAACTATGGCTACACCTTC. Protein product: CASSETGNYGYTF.

In this sample, this clone turned up a few times. The gene calls are TRBV12-5 and TRBJ2-1; the match to TRBD2 covers 7 bases. Germline V gene data show CDR1 as LGHNT and CDR2 as FRNRAP. The length of the CDR3 is 13 residues. V lost 1 base and J lost 12; bases outside the gene matches: 6. CDR3 sequence: CASGLEPGLGQFF. Here the CDR3 DNA reads TGTGCTAGTGGTTTGGAGCCAGGACTAGGGCAGTTCTTC. The full variable domain, in which reference TRBV12-5 and TRBJ2-1 provide the parts outside the CDR3, is DARVTQTPRHKVTEMGQEVTMRCQPILGHNTVFWYRQTMMQGLELLAYFRNRAPLDDSGMPKDRFSAEMPDATLATLKIQPSEPRDSAVYFCASGLEPGLGQFFGPGTRLTVL.